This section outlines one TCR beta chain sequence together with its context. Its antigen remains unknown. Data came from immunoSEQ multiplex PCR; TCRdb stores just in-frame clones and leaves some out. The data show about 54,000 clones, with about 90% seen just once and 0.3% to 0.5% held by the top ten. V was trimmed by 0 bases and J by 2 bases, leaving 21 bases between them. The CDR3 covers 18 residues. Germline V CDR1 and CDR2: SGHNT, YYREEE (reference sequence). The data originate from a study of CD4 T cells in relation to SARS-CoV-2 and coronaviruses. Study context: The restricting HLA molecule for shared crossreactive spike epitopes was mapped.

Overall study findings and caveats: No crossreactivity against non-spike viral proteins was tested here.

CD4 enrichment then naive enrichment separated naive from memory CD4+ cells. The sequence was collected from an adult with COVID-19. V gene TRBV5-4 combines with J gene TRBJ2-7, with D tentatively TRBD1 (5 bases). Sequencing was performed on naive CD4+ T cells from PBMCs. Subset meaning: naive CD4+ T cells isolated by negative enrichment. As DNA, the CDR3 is TGTGCCAGCAGCTTGGATCCAGGGTTAGGTGTTTTGGCCTACGAGCAGTACTTC. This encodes CASSLDPGLGVLAYEQYF.